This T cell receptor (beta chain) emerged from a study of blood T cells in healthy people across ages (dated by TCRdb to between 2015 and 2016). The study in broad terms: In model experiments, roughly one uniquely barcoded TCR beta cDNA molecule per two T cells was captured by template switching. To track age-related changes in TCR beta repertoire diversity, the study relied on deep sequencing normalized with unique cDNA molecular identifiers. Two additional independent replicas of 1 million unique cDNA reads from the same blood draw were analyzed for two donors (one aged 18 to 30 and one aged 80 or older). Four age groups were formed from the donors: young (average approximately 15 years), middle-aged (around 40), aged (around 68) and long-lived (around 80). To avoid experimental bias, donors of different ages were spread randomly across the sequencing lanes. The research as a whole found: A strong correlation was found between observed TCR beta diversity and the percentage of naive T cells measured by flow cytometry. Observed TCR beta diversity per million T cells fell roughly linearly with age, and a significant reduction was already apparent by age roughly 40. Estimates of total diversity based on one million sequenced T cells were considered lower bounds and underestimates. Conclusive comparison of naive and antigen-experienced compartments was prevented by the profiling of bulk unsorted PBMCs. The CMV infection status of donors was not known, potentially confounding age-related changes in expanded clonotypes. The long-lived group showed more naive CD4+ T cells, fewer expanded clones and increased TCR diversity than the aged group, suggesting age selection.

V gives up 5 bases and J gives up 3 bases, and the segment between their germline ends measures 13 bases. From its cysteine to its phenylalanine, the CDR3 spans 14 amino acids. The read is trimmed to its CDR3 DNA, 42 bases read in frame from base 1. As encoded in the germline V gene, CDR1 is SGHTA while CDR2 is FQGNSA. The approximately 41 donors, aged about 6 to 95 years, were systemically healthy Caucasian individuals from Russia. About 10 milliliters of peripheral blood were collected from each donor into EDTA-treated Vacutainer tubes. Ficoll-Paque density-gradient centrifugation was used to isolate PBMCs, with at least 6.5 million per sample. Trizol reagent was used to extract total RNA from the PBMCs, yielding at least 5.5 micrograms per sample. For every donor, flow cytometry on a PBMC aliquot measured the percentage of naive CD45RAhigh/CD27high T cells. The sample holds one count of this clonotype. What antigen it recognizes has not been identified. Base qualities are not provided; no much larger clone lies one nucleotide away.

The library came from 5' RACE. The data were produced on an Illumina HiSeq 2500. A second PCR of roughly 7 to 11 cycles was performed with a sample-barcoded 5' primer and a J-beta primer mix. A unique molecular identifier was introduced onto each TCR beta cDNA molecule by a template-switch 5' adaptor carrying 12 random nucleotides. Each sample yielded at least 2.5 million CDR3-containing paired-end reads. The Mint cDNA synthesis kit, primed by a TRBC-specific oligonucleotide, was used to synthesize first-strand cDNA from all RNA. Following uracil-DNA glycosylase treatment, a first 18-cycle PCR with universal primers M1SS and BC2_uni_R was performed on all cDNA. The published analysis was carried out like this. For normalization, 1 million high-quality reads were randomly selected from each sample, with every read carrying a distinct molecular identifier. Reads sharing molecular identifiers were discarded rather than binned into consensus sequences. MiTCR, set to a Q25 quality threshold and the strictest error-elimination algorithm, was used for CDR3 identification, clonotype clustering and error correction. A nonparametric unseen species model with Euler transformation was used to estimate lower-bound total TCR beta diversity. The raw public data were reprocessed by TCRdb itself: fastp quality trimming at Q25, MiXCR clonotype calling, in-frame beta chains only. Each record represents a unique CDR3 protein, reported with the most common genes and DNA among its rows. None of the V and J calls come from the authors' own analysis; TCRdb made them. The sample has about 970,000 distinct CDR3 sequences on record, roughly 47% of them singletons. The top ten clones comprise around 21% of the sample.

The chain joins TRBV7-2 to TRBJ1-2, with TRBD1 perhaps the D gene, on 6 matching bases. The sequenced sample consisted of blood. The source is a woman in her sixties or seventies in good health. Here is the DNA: TGTGCCAGCAGCCCAGCGGGGGGCGACTATGGCTACACCTTC. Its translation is CASSPAGGDYGYTF. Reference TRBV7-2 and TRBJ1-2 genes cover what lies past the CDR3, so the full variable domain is GAGVSQSPSNKVTEKGKDVELRCDPISGHTALYWYRQSLGQGLEFLIYFQGNSAPDKSGLPSDRFSAERTGGSVSTLTIQRTQQEDSAVYLCASSPAGGDYGYTFGSGTRLTVV.